This TCR beta chain originates from a study of blood T cell repertoires in COVID-19. Study overall: T cells, B-cell-depleted T cells, or PBMCs provided the cDNA or gDNA that served as material.

This CDR3 spans 16 amino acids. Germline V lookup: CDR1 MNHEY, CDR2 SVGEGT. The trim removed 6 bases at V and 2 bases at J, leaving 8 bases unmatched. Original methodology: Amplified reference gene primers provided the basis for estimating nucleated cell counts. Assay used: immunoSEQ multiplex PCR; TCRdb lists only in-frame clones, some missing. V and J calls and clone size follow that table, whereas D and trimming were derived from the DNA. The sample lists roughly 300,000 clones, around 90% occurring once. The J gene is TRBJ2-7, the V gene TRBV6-2 or TRBV6-3, with 12 bases aligning to TRBD2. The source material was PBMCs or T cells enriched from blood (not recorded which). The sequence derives from a woman aged 25 to 39 who had recovered from COVID-19. The CDR3 nucleotides read TGTGCCAGCAGCCCACGGACTAGCGGGGCAACCTACGAGCAGTACTTC. Its protein is CASSPRTSGATYEQYF.